What follows describes a single T cell receptor beta chain. The sample comes from a study of blood T cell repertoires in COVID-19. For the study at large: Samples taken during acute and convalescent COVID-19 were collected in the United States, Italy and Spain. T cells, B-cell-depleted T cells, or PBMCs supplied cDNA or gDNA.

Original analysis: Amplified reference gene primers provided the basis for estimating nucleated cell counts. Only in-frame clones appear in the TCRdb table, and some are missing; sequencing was by immunoSEQ multiplex PCR. That table supplies the V and J calls and clone size; D and trimming were determined from the DNA. The sample has roughly 27,000 clones, 89% seen once. The CDR3 consists of 14 residues. J lost 2 bases, V lost 5 bases, and 6 bases had no gene match. Germline V gene lookup returns CDR1 SEHNR and CDR2 FQNEAQ (reference sequence). This TCR derives from a human donor in a cohort sampled during active COVID-19. The sample consisted of peripheral blood. The V call is TRBV7-9, the J call TRBJ2-7; 7 positions match TRBD1. This CDR3 reads CASSRDSKPYEQYF. In DNA form, the CDR3 reads TGTGCCAGCAGCAGGGACAGTAAGCCCTACGAGCAGTACTTC.